This T cell receptor beta chain was sequenced in a study of a mutant IDH1 vaccine in newly diagnosed glioma. Study-level background: Therapy received beforehand was radiotherapy, temozolomide, or both, with most patients given both. Study results and limitations: Seemingly, pseudoprogression had no relation to changes in the top peripheral T cell clonotypes.

Noted time point: baseline, week 1 (first vaccination visit). The treatment was: pre-vaccination baseline after standard-of-care therapy. Sequenced by immunoSEQ multiplex PCR; TCRdb stores in-frame clones only, minus some. The data hold over 45,000 clones, with about nine tenths observed a single time. In the case of this clone: Antigen unknown. The junction shows a germline mismatch at one end, possibly a read error.

Sequencing used PBMCs, obtained from a glioma patient treated with radiotherapy, temozolomide or both. The source of this sequence is a man over 45 with glioma.

The DNA for the CDR3 is TGTGCCAGCAGCTTAGGGACAGGGGCGTCGCACTTC. Translating it yields CASSLGTGASHF. The chain combines TRBV27 with TRBJ2-7; 10 bases line up with TRBD1. The CDR3 covers 12 residues. Germline CDR1 is MNHEY and CDR2 is SMNVEV (reference sequence).